The 28 T cell receptor beta chains below come from one sample, sequenced in a study of cytomegalovirus exposure and HLA in healthy donors. PCR used 60 Vbeta primers and 13 Jbeta primers. Method: immunoSEQ multiplex PCR; TCRdb's copy keeps in-frame clones and lacks some. The sample includes around 200,000 clones, about four fifths of them seen just once. The sample was PBMCs. Receptor source: a man aged 50-60 years in good health and CMV-seronegative.

As concerns this clone: An end of the junction differs from the germline gene, which may be a read error. The CDR3 loop reads CSSSSGDGLSQETQYF. The CDR3 DNA reads as TGTTCCAGCAGCTCAGGGGACGGCCTTTCGCAAGAGACCCAGTACTTC. The gene calls are TRBV7-9 and TRBJ2-5, with TRBD1 as a possible D gene (6 bases). The CDR3 is made up of 16 amino acids. The germline V gene encodes CDR1 SEHNR and CDR2 FQNEAQ (reference sequence).

The gene calls are TRBV5-5 and TRBJ2-7, with D maybe TRBD1 (6 bases). The germline V gene encodes CDR1 SGHKS and CDR2 YYEKEE (reference sequence). V shed 9 bases and J shed 3 bases, with 16 bases lying between them. The CDR3 is made up of 13 amino acids. DNA of the CDR3: TGTGCCACTAGACTACAGGGTAGCTACGAGCAGTACTTC. This gives the protein CATRLQGSYEQYF.

The chain employs TRBV6-5 and TRBJ2-5, with D unclear. The CDR3 covers 16 residues. V was trimmed by 4 bases and J by 0 bases, leaving 15 bases between them. Germline V lookup: CDR1 MNHEY, CDR2 SVGAGI. For the CDR3, the DNA is TGTGCCAGCAGTTCGTGGCCAGGCGAGTACCAAGAGACCCAGTACTTC. Its translation is CASSSWPGEYQETQYF.

V usage is TRBV19 and J usage is TRBJ1-2, with a weak D call TRBD1 (5 bases). V was clipped by 10 bases and J by 0 bases, with 12 bases between them. Germline CDR1 is LNHDA and CDR2 is SQIVND (reference sequence). The CDR3 has 13 amino acids. In nucleotides, the CDR3 is TGTGCCACCCAACAGGAAACTAACTATGGCTACACCTTC. Residues: CATQQETNYGYTF.

This rearrangement joins TRBV28 to TRBJ1-2; maybe TRBD1 (5 bases). Per germline, CDR1 MDHEN and CDR2 SYDVKM. V lost 6 bases to trimming and J lost 7 bases, with 18 bases between them. The CDR3 consists of 14 residues. CDR3 coding DNA: TGTGCCAGCAGGGTGGACAAACAGGACGGTGGCTACACCTTC. It translates to CASRVDKQDGGYTF.

This chain connects TRBV11-2 to TRBJ2-2; weak D call: TRBD1 (5 bases). Germline CDR1 and CDR2: SGHAT and FQNNGV. Trimming stripped 5 bases from V and 4 bases from J, with 20 bases between. CDR3 length equals 17 residues. The CDR3 region has the DNA TGTGCCAGCAGCCCAAGGTGGCAGGGCCTCCGCACCGGGGAGCTGTTTTTT. This codes for CASSPRWQGLRTGELFF. The variable domain in full, completed from reference TRBV11-2 and TRBJ2-2, reads EAGVAQSPRYKIIEKRQSVAFWCNPISGHATLYWYQQILGQGPKLLIQFQNNGVVDDSQLPKDRFSAERLKGVDSTLKIQPAKLEDSAVYLCASSPRWQGLRTGELFFGEGSRLTVL.

This clone was recorded only once. V usage is TRBV6-5 and J usage is TRBJ1-2; no reliable D call. The CDR3 has 14 residues. The germline V and J ends were trimmed by 5 bases and 4 bases, with 14 bases remaining between them. CDR1 and CDR2 (germline): MNHEY, SVGAGI. CDR3 in amino acids: CASSTSQQAYGYTF. CDR3 sequence (DNA): TGTGCCAGCAGTACAAGTCAGCAGGCCTATGGCTACACCTTC.

This clone was seen only a few times. The V gene is TRBV5-4, the J gene TRBJ1-4; the match to TRBD1 covers 8 bases. The CDR3 covers 15 residues. The V gene's germline CDR1 is SGHNT and CDR2 YYREEE (reference sequence). The junction had 1 base not matched to a gene; V was cut back by 3 bases and J by 0 bases. The CDR3 reads CASSSGQATNEKLFF. CDR3 DNA: TGTGCCAGCAGCTCGGGACAGGCAACTAATGAAAAACTGTTTTTT.

This chain uses TRBV6-5 with TRBJ2-7, with TRBD1 matching over 8 bases. V lost 2 bases to trimming and J lost 2 bases; unmatched junction nucleotides: 2. This CDR3 is built from 14 residues. Per the germline V gene, CDR1 is MNHEY and CDR2 is SVGAGI. CDR3: CASSYDRGPYEQYF. Here the CDR3 DNA reads TGTGCCAGCAGTTACGACAGGGGACCCTACGAGCAGTACTTC.

This chain uses TRBV21-1 with TRBJ2-5; no DNA check was done on the table's D call, TRBD1. TRBV21-1 is recorded as a pseudogene. The CDR3 loop spans 18 amino acids. The CDR3 spells CASSIGVGFGGWQETQYF. CDR3 coding DNA: TGTGCCAGCAGCATTGGGGTTGGCTTTGGGGGCTGGCAAGAGACCCAGTACTTC.

The gene calls are TRBV11-1 and TRBJ2-7, with D possibly matching TRBD1 (5 bases). Germline values: CDR1 SGHAT, CDR2 FQDESV (reference sequence). The germline V and J ends were trimmed by 5 bases and 2 bases, with 10 bases remaining between them. CDR3 length: 13 residues. CDR3 bases: TGTGCCAGCAGCCAGACAGCTACCTACGAGCAGTACTTC. Its translation: CASSQTATYEQYF. Variable domain in full (rest from reference TRBV11-1 and TRBJ2-7): EAEVAQSPRYKITEKSQAVAFWCDPISGHATLYWYRQILGQGPELLVQFQDESVVDDSQLPKDRFSAERLKGVDSTLKIQPAELGDSAMYLCASSQTATYEQYFGPGTRLTVT.

The chain links TRBV27 to TRBJ2-3; D is perhaps TRBD1 (6 bases). V lost 7 bases, J lost 3 bases, and 17 bases lay in between. CDR3 length: 15 residues. The V gene's germline CDR1 is MNHEY and CDR2 SMNVEV (reference sequence). The CDR3 DNA sequence: TGTGCCAGCATCCCGCAGGGGCTTACTACAGATACGCAGTATTTT. Amino acids: CASIPQGLTTDTQYF.

The gene calls are TRBV7-2 and TRBJ2-5, with TRBD2 identical over 8 bases. CDR3 length equals 14 residues. Per the germline V gene, CDR1 is SGHTA and CDR2 is FQGNSA. Trimming cost V 5 bases and J 1 base; bases outside gene matches: 3. The CDR3 DNA follows: TGTGCCAGCAGCGATAGCGGGATCCAAGAGACCCAGTACTTC. Translating it yields CASSDSGIQETQYF.

This chain connects TRBV28 to TRBJ1-2, with D possibly matching TRBD1 (6 bases). The germline V and J ends were trimmed by 4 bases and 1 base, with 19 bases remaining between them. This CDR3 has 17 residues. The germline V gene encodes CDR1 MDHEN and CDR2 SYDVKM. The CDR3 reads CASSSTGLKGGNYGYTF. CDR3 in DNA: TGTGCCAGCAGTTCGACAGGTTTGAAAGGTGGTAACTATGGCTACACCTTC.

The chain couples TRBV19 to TRBJ1-2, with 7 bases identical to TRBD1. The CDR3 runs to 14 residues. Trimming removed 5 bases from V and 7 bases from J; junction bases left unmatched: 10. From germline, CDR1 is LNHDA and CDR2 SQIVND (reference sequence). The CDR3 DNA reads TGTGCCAGTAGTGTCATACAGGGGAGGTTTGGCTACACCTTC. Its translation: CASSVIQGRFGYTF.

This clone was detected a few times. The rearrangement joins TRBV19 to TRBJ2-5; 8 bases agree with TRBD1. The CDR3 covers 13 residues. Germline CDR1 and CDR2: LNHDA and SQIVND (reference sequence). V lost 6 bases to trimming and J lost 4 bases; unmatched junction nucleotides: 4. CDR3 amino acids: CASRGTGGETQYF. For the CDR3, the DNA is TGTGCCAGTAGGGGGACAGGAGGAGAGACCCAGTACTTC.

The chain recombines TRBV19 with TRBJ2-7; 7 nucleotides agree with TRBD1. CDR3 length equals 14 residues. Germline assignment: CDR1 LNHDA and CDR2 SQIVND (reference sequence). J gave up 0 bases and V 6 bases, and 5 bases lay outside the gene matches. CDR3 residues: CASRRDRSSYEQYF. The DNA for the CDR3 is TGTGCCAGTAGAAGGGACAGAAGCTCCTACGAGCAGTACTTC.

The chain combines TRBV7-2 with TRBJ2-7; a weak D match, TRBD1 (6 bases). CDR3 length: 14 amino acids. The germline CDR1 and CDR2 sequences are SGHTA and FQGNSA. V gave up 5 bases and J gave up 2 bases, with 13 bases separating them. CDR3: CASSAVQGTYEQYF. CDR3 DNA sequence: TGTGCCAGCAGCGCGGTCCAGGGGACCTACGAGCAGTACTTC.

V gene TRBV4-1 combines with J gene TRBJ2-3, with 10 positions matching TRBD1. Germline V CDR1 and CDR2: MGHRA, YSYEKL. V gave up 4 bases and J gave up 3 bases; unmatched junction bases: 4. The CDR3 is 15 amino acids. The CDR3 coding sequence is TGCGCCAGCAGCCTAAGACAGGGGGCTACAGATACGCAGTATTTT. It translates to CASSLRQGATDTQYF.

This chain uses TRBV6-4 with TRBJ2-7, with D perhaps TRBD1 (6 bases). V lost 10 bases, J lost 6 bases, and 13 bases lay in between. Germline-derived CDR1 and CDR2 are MRHNA and SNTAGT. This CDR3 has 11 residues. The DNA for the CDR3 is TGTGCCAACCACACAGGGTTCGAGCAGTACTTC. The encoded protein is CANHTGFEQYF.

This chain joins TRBV7-3 and TRBJ2-3; D gene uncertain. The CDR3 is 13 residues long. V was trimmed by 4 bases and J by 5 bases, leaving 10 bases between them. In germline, CDR1 is SGHTA, CDR2 FQGTGA. The CDR3 loop reads CASSSELRDTQYF. CDR3 DNA sequence: TGTGCCAGCAGCTCCGAGCTTAGAGATACGCAGTATTTT.

The chain couples TRBV19 to TRBJ1-3; D is unresolved. The CDR3 consists of 16 residues. V lost 4 bases and J 0 bases, leaving 13 bases between the germline ends. From germline, CDR1 is LNHDA and CDR2 SQIVND (reference sequence). CDR3 bases: TGTGCCAGTAGTAGAGGCCCCCCGAGCTCTGGAAACACCATATATTTT. Protein product: CASSRGPPSSGNTIYF. The variable domain in full, completed from reference TRBV19 and TRBJ1-3, reads DGGITQSPKYLFRKEGQNVTLSCEQNLNHDAMYWYRQDPGQGLRLIYYSQIVNDFQKGDIAEGYSVSREKKESFPLTVTSAQKNPTAFYLCASSRGPPSSGNTIYFGEGSWLTVV.

The chain links TRBV18 to TRBJ2-7; TRBD2 matches at 10 bases. Germline V gives CDR1 KGHSH, CDR2 LQKENI. The CDR3 loop spans 15 amino acids. The V and J ends lost 6 bases and 2 bases, in that order; junction bases with no gene match: 7. DNA for the CDR3: TGTGCCAGCTCGCCGGGACTAGCGAATCCCTACGAGCAGTACTTC. Protein product: CASSPGLANPYEQYF.

This clone appeared a single time. This chain joins TRBV27 and TRBJ1-5; perhaps TRBD1 as D (5 bases). Germline assignment: CDR1 MNHEY and CDR2 SMNVEV (reference sequence). The CDR3 contains 17 residues. Trimming took off 1 base at V and 5 bases at J, with 18 bases between the two ends. The CDR3 is CASSLYFDAGLDQPQHF. CDR3 nucleotide sequence: TGTGCCAGCAGTTTATACTTTGACGCAGGGTTAGATCAGCCCCAGCATTTT.

J is TRBJ1-1 and V is TRBV28; D is unresolved. The CDR3 extends over 12 amino acids. Germline assignment: CDR1 MDHEN and CDR2 SYDVKM. The germline V and J ends were trimmed by 2 bases and 4 bases, with 5 bases remaining between them. CDR3 sequence: CASSLIRTEAFF. The CDR3 DNA reads as TGTGCCAGCAGTTTAATTCGCACTGAAGCTTTCTTT.

The rearrangement joins TRBV10-2 to TRBJ2-5; 7 bases agree with TRBD1. V dropped 6 bases and J dropped 2; count of bases not matched to a gene: 6. CDR1 and CDR2 from the germline V gene are WSHSY and SAAADI. The CDR3 length is 14 residues. For the CDR3, the DNA is TGCGCCAGCAGCCTACCGGGACAGCAAGAGACCCAGTACTTC. It is translated as CASSLPGQQETQYF.

This chain uses TRBV7-8 with TRBJ1-6; no reliable D call. The CDR3 contains 12 residues. V was clipped by 5 bases and J by 7 bases, with 6 bases between them. CDR1 SGHVS and CDR2 FQNEAQ come from the germline V gene. CDR3 DNA sequence: TGTGCCAGCAGCCTCCCCAATTCACCCCTCCACTTT. Translating gives CASSLPNSPLHF.

This clone has just one count. The V gene is TRBV28, the J gene TRBJ2-7, with TRBD1 matching over 7 bases. There are 16 residues in the CDR3. Germline-derived CDR1 and CDR2 are MDHEN and SYDVKM. V shed 2 bases and J 2 bases; nucleotides not matched to a gene: 9. CDR3 region: CASSLQIRDRPYEQYF. CDR3 in DNA: TGTGCCAGCAGTTTACAGATCCGGGACAGACCCTACGAGCAGTACTTC.